This is a list of T cell receptor beta chains from one sample in a study of blood T cell repertoires in COVID-19. Clones were sequenced by immunoSEQ multiplex PCR, and TCRdb holds only the in-frame ones, with some missing. This sample carries tens of thousands of clones, about 77% of them seen once, and the ten largest clones take about 29%. The source material was peripheral blood. These receptors originate from a human donor in a cohort sampled during active COVID-19. The CDR3 runs from the conserved cysteine through the conserved F or W. A D gene is named only where the DNA matches it firmly. Not all rows give a size; the values are once, few, many and, for expanded clones, a class.

J gene: TRBJ2-7
D gene: .
V gene: TRBV7-2
clone size: .
CDR3 DNA: TGTGCCAGCAGCTTAGCCGGACAGAGACCCTACGAGCAGTACTTC
CDR3 protein: CASSLAGQRPYEQYF

J gene: TRBJ2-1
D gene: TRBD1
V gene: TRBV18
clone size: .
CDR3 DNA: TGTGCCAGCTCACCTCGGACAGGTGTGGATGAGCAGTTCTTC
CDR3 protein: CASSPRTGVDEQFF

J gene: TRBJ2-1
D gene: .
V gene: TRBV11-2
clone size: .
CDR3 DNA: TGTGCCAGCAGCTGGGCGGGCGCAGAGCAGTTCTTC
CDR3 protein: CASSWAGAEQFF

J gene: TRBJ1-1
D gene: TRBD1
V gene: TRBV18
clone size: few
CDR3 DNA: TGTGCCAGCTCACTCCAACCAGGGGGCGCTGGCACTGAAGCTTTCTTT
CDR3 protein: CASSLQPGGAGTEAFF

J gene: TRBJ2-2
D gene: .
V gene: TRBV5-1
clone size: .
CDR3 DNA: TGCGCCAGCAGCTTGCCTACCCCTAACACCGGGGAGCTGTTTTTT
CDR3 protein: CASSLPTPNTGELFF

J gene: TRBJ2-5
D gene: .
V gene: TRBV28
clone size: .
CDR3 DNA: TGTGCCAGCAGGCTCGGTCAGGGGACCCAGTACTTC
CDR3 protein: CASRLGQGTQYF

J gene: TRBJ2-5
D gene: TRBD1
V gene: TRBV6-6
clone size: .
CDR3 DNA: TGTGCCAGCAGCCGGGACAGGGCCTTTGAGACCCAGTACTTC
CDR3 protein: CASSRDRAFETQYF

J gene: TRBJ1-2
D gene: .
V gene: TRBV13
clone size: .
CDR3 DNA: TGTGCCAGCAGCTTAGGGCGGGGACTCGGGGACTATGGCTACACCTTC
CDR3 protein: CASSLGRGLGDYGYTF

J gene: TRBJ2-3
D gene: .
V gene: TRBV5-1
clone size: .
CDR3 DNA: TGCGCCAGCAGCTCCCCCCTAGCGATCACTACTAGCACAGATACGCAGTATTTT
CDR3 protein: CASSSPLAITTSTDTQYF

J gene: TRBJ1-1
D gene: .
V gene: TRBV5-1
clone size: .
CDR3 DNA: TGCGCCAGCAGCCCCTCGACACCCATGAACACTGAAGCTTTCTTT
CDR3 protein: CASSPSTPMNTEAFF

J gene: TRBJ2-2
D gene: .
V gene: TRBV28
clone size: .
CDR3 DNA: TGTGCCAGCGCGAAGAACAGGGGGGGCTACACCGGGGAGCTGTTTTTT
CDR3 protein: CASAKNRGGYTGELFF

J gene: TRBJ1-5
D gene: .
V gene: TRBV7-2
clone size: .
CDR3 DNA: TGTGCCAGCAGCCAGGATAGCAATCAGCCCCAGCATTTT
CDR3 protein: CASSQDSNQPQHF

J gene: TRBJ1-6
D gene: TRBD1
V gene: TRBV28
clone size: .
CDR3 DNA: TGTGCCAGCAGTCCGACAGGACAGGGGTATTCACCCCTCCACTTT
CDR3 protein: CASSPTGQGYSPLHF

J gene: TRBJ1-1
D gene: .
V gene: TRBV6-5
clone size: .
CDR3 DNA: TGTGCCAGCACTTACTCAGAGTTGAAAACTGAAGCTTTCTTT
CDR3 protein: CASTYSELKTEAFF

J gene: TRBJ1-3
D gene: TRBD1
V gene: TRBV19
clone size: .
CDR3 DNA: TGTGCCAGTAGGCCAGGGGGCTCTGGAAACACCATATATTTT
CDR3 protein: CASRPGGSGNTIYF

J gene: TRBJ2-5
D gene: TRBD2
V gene: TRBV5-4
clone size: .
CDR3 DNA: TGTGCCAGCAGCAGAGCGGGGGGTTTGGAGACCCAGTACTTC
CDR3 protein: CASSRAGGLETQYF

J gene: TRBJ2-1
D gene: .
V gene: TRBV10-1
clone size: .
CDR3 DNA: TGCGCCAGCAGCGACTACCAGACGGACCGCGCAGATGAGCAGTTCTTC
CDR3 protein: CASSDYQTDRADEQFF

J gene: TRBJ1-2
D gene: TRBD1
V gene: TRBV14
clone size: .
CDR3 DNA: TGTGCCAGCAGCCAGATCGACAGGGAATATGGCTACACCTTC
CDR3 protein: CASSQIDREYGYTF

J gene: TRBJ1-1
D gene: TRBD1
V gene: TRBV7-8
clone size: .
CDR3 DNA: TGTGCCAGCAGTTCCGGGACAGCACTGGGAGCTTTCTTT
CDR3 protein: CASSSGTALGAFF

J gene: TRBJ1-1
D gene: .
V gene: TRBV4-1
clone size: .
CDR3 DNA: TGCGCCAGCAGCCAAGCGGGAGGGGTTTACATGAACACTGAAGCTTTCTTT
CDR3 protein: CASSQAGGVYMNTEAFF

J gene: TRBJ1-1
D gene: .
V gene: TRBV29-1
clone size: once
CDR3 DNA: TGCAGCGTTGCGCGCCCGCGCACTGAAGCTTTCTTT
CDR3 protein: CSVARPRTEAFF

J gene: TRBJ2-3
D gene: TRBD2
V gene: TRBV5-4
clone size: .
CDR3 DNA: TGTGCCAGCAGCTTAGGGACTAGCGGAAACACAGATACGCAGTATTTT
CDR3 protein: CASSLGTSGNTDTQYF

J gene: TRBJ1-2
D gene: TRBD1
V gene: TRBV5-6
clone size: .
CDR3 DNA: TGTGCCAGCCAAGACAGGGGGACCTTTTATGGCTACACCTTC
CDR3 protein: CASQDRGTFYGYTF

J gene: TRBJ1-2
D gene: .
V gene: TRBV6-5
clone size: few
CDR3 DNA: TGTGCCAGCAGTCAGGACAAGCTTGGTGGCTACACCTTC
CDR3 protein: CASSQDKLGGYTF

J gene: TRBJ1-1
D gene: .
V gene: TRBV14
clone size: .
CDR3 DNA: TGTGCCAGCAGCCAAGACGGGAACACTGAAGCTTTCTTT
CDR3 protein: CASSQDGNTEAFF

J gene: TRBJ2-7
D gene: TRBD2
V gene: TRBV12-3/TRBV12-4
clone size: .
CDR3 DNA: TGTGCCAGCCGCTCCTCGGGAGGCTACGAGCAGTACTTC
CDR3 protein: CASRSSGGYEQYF

J gene: TRBJ2-4
D gene: .
V gene: TRBV24-1
clone size: .
CDR3 DNA: TGTGCCACCAGTGACACAGGGTTGGCCAAAAACATTCAGTACTTC
CDR3 protein: CATSDTGLAKNIQYF

J gene: TRBJ1-4
D gene: .
V gene: TRBV28
clone size: .
CDR3 DNA: TGTGCCAGCAGTTGGTGGAATGGCCAGGGAAAACTGTTTTTT
CDR3 protein: CASSWWNGQGKLFF

J gene: TRBJ2-3
D gene: .
V gene: TRBV5-4
clone size: .
CDR3 DNA: TGTGCCAGCAGTCTTACTAGCACCGACACAGATACGCAGTATTTT
CDR3 protein: CASSLTSTDTDTQYF

J gene: TRBJ1-2
D gene: .
V gene: TRBV18
clone size: once
CDR3 DNA: TGTGCCAGCTCACCAGGGCAGATGTATGGCTACACCTTC
CDR3 protein: CASSPGQMYGYTF

J gene: TRBJ2-2
D gene: TRBD1
V gene: TRBV5-4
clone size: .
CDR3 DNA: TGTGCCAGCAGCCAAGGGGGCGCCGCCGGGACCGGGGAGCTGTTTTTT
CDR3 protein: CASSQGGAAGTGELFF

J gene: TRBJ2-7
D gene: .
V gene: TRBV18
clone size: .
CDR3 DNA: TGTGCCAGCTCCCCCGACAGGCAAAGCTCCTACGAGCAGTACTTC
CDR3 protein: CASSPDRQSSYEQYF

J gene: TRBJ1-1
D gene: .
V gene: TRBV21-1
clone size: .
CDR3 DNA: TGTGCCAGCAGCAAACTCGTAGAAGCTTTCTTT
CDR3 protein: CASSKLVEAFF

J gene: TRBJ1-1
D gene: TRBD1
V gene: TRBV5-1
clone size: once
CDR3 DNA: TGCGCCAGCAGCCCGGGGACAGCCACCCACACTGAAGCTTTCTTT
CDR3 protein: CASSPGTATHTEAFF

J gene: TRBJ1-5
D gene: TRBD1
V gene: TRBV2
clone size: few
CDR3 DNA: TGTGCCAGCAGTGAAGACACAGGGGGCGATCAGCCCCAGCATTTT
CDR3 protein: CASSEDTGGDQPQHF

J gene: TRBJ2-1
D gene: TRBD2
V gene: TRBV28
clone size: .
CDR3 DNA: TGTGCCAGCAGTTTATGGTCCGGGAGCGGGAGGGGCTATGAGCAGTTCTTC
CDR3 protein: CASSLWSGSGRGYEQFF

J gene: TRBJ2-2
D gene: TRBD2
V gene: TRBV7-2
clone size: .
CDR3 DNA: TGTGCCAGCAGCAAGAGGGCTAGCGGGCGCAACACCGGGGAGCTGTTTTTT
CDR3 protein: CASSKRASGRNTGELFF

J gene: TRBJ1-2
D gene: TRBD1
V gene: TRBV6-2/TRBV6-3
clone size: .
CDR3 DNA: TGTGCCAGCAGTGTTGACAGGGGGCACGGCTACACCTTC
CDR3 protein: CASSVDRGHGYTF

J gene: TRBJ2-5
D gene: TRBD1
V gene: TRBV11-2
clone size: .
CDR3 DNA: TGTGCCAGCAGCTGGGACAGGGAGGGGACCCAGTACTTC
CDR3 protein: CASSWDREGTQYF

J gene: TRBJ2-3
D gene: .
V gene: TRBV7-2
clone size: .
CDR3 DNA: TGTGCCAGCAGCTTACTCCCCCCTAGTAGACTCGATAGTGGGGATACGCAGTATTTT
CDR3 protein: CASSLLPPSRLDSGDTQYF

J gene: TRBJ2-1
D gene: .
V gene: TRBV19
clone size: once
CDR3 DNA: TGTGCCAGTAGTATAAGGGAGGCCCCTCGGAATGAGCAGTTCTTC
CDR3 protein: CASSIREAPRNEQFF

J gene: TRBJ1-5
D gene: .
V gene: TRBV28
clone size: .
CDR3 DNA: TGTGCCAGCAGCTCGGGAGGATCGACTCAGCCCCAGCATTTT
CDR3 protein: CASSSGGSTQPQHF

J gene: TRBJ2-1
D gene: .
V gene: TRBV13
clone size: .
CDR3 DNA: TGTGCCAGCAGCCCACGGGTCCTGAGTTTACCCAAGAATGAGCAGTTCTTC
CDR3 protein: CASSPRVLSLPKNEQFF

J gene: TRBJ1-2
D gene: TRBD1
V gene: TRBV19
clone size: .
CDR3 DNA: TGTGCCAGTAGTACGATTGGGGGACAGGGGAACTATGGCTACACCTTC
CDR3 protein: CASSTIGGQGNYGYTF

J gene: TRBJ1-2
D gene: .
V gene: TRBV28
clone size: .
CDR3 DNA: TGTGCCAGCAGTTTGCCACAGGGTTCGGGCTATGGCTACACCTTC
CDR3 protein: CASSLPQGSGYGYTF

J gene: TRBJ2-6
D gene: .
V gene: TRBV6-1
clone size: .
CDR3 DNA: TGTGCCAGCAGTGAAGCGGGCCTCTCCGCCGGGGCCAACGTCCTGACTTTC
CDR3 protein: CASSEAGLSAGANVLTF

J gene: TRBJ1-2
D gene: .
V gene: TRBV6-5
clone size: .
CDR3 DNA: TGTGCCAGCAGTCGTCTAGGGGGAGGCTACACCTTC
CDR3 protein: CASSRLGGGYTF

J gene: TRBJ1-1
D gene: TRBD1
V gene: TRBV7-2
clone size: once
CDR3 DNA: TGTGCCAGCAGTAGCGGGACAGCCGGCGGGGCTTTCTTT
CDR3 protein: CASSSGTAGGAFF

J gene: TRBJ2-3
D gene: TRBD1
V gene: TRBV5-5
clone size: .
CDR3 DNA: TGTGCCAGCAGCTTGGGACAGGGGGGACGCACAGATACGCAGTATTTT
CDR3 protein: CASSLGQGGRTDTQYF

J gene: TRBJ2-7
D gene: .
V gene: TRBV4-1
clone size: .
CDR3 DNA: TGCGCCAGCAGCCAAGGGGCAGGCTACGAGCAGTACTTC
CDR3 protein: CASSQGAGYEQYF

J gene: TRBJ2-2
D gene: TRBD2
V gene: TRBV24-1
clone size: .
CDR3 DNA: TGTGCCACCAGTGCCCCCGGGGGGAGCCGGGAGCTGTTTTTT
CDR3 protein: CATSAPGGSRELFF

J gene: TRBJ1-6
D gene: .
V gene: TRBV7-9
clone size: .
CDR3 DNA: TGTGCCAGCAGCTTAGGGACAGTCCATAATTCACCCCTCCACTTT
CDR3 protein: CASSLGTVHNSPLHF

J gene: TRBJ2-7
D gene: TRBD2
V gene: TRBV6-5
clone size: .
CDR3 DNA: TGTGCCAGCCAGCGGGACCTCTACGAGCAGTACTTC
CDR3 protein: CASQRDLYEQYF

J gene: TRBJ1-2
D gene: TRBD1
V gene: TRBV28
clone size: once
CDR3 DNA: TGTGCCAGCAGTTTACCCAGGACAGGGAATAACTATGGCTACACCTTC
CDR3 protein: CASSLPRTGNNYGYTF

J gene: TRBJ1-3
D gene: .
V gene: TRBV12-5
clone size: .
CDR3 DNA: TGTGCTAGTGGTCGGGACGGAGGGGGAAACACCATATATTTT
CDR3 protein: CASGRDGGGNTIYF